This TCR beta chain was recovered during a study of blood T cell repertoires in COVID-19. Background on the study: Samples taken during acute and convalescent COVID-19 were collected in the United States, Italy and Spain.

How the authors handled the data: Reference gene primer amplification yielded estimated nucleated cell counts. Produced via immunoSEQ multiplex PCR; TCRdb's table is partial and in-frame only. That table supplies the V and J calls and clone size; D and trimming were determined from the DNA. Among about 140,000 clones listed, about 80% were seen once. Germline assignment: CDR1 MDHEN and CDR2 SYDVKM. The CDR3 extends over 12 amino acids. The V and J ends lost 10 bases and 2 bases, in that order; junction bases with no gene match: 1. This clone turned up a few times. The TCR comes from a man aged 50 to 59 with acute or convalescent COVID-19. Sequencing used peripheral blood. The chain links TRBV28 to TRBJ1-5; TRBD1 aligns across 8 bases. The CDR3 region is CAIQGGNQPQHF. CDR3 bases: TGTGCCATACAGGGGGGCAATCAGCCCCAGCATTTT.